These 25 T cell receptor beta chains were sequenced from one sample in a study of blood T cells in healthy people across ages (dated by TCRdb to between 2015 and 2017). Library prep was done by 5' RACE. The listed sequencing device is Illumina HiSeq 2500. A second roughly 6 to 12 cycle PCR used a sample-barcoded 5' primer and a J-beta primer mix. TCRdb reprocessed the public reads (quality trimming at Q25 with fastp, clone calling with MiXCR) and kept in-frame beta chains. For every CDR3 protein sequence, its rows merge into one entry that carries the most common genes and DNA. The sample table lists about 680,000 distinct CDR3 sequences, around 45% of them with a count of one. The ten largest clonotypes hold around 32% of the sample. Sequencing was done on a sample of blood. These receptors were taken from a woman aged 60-75 years in good health.

This clonotype has a single count. The rearrangement links TRBV3-1 to TRBJ1-3; no clear D gene. V dropped 4 bases and J dropped 6 bases, with 4 bases sitting between them. CDR1 and CDR2 (germline): LGHDT, YNNKEL (reference sequence). CDR3 length: 11 amino acids. CDR3 sequence reads: CASSLLNTIYF. The CDR3 DNA is TGTGCCAGCAGCCTACTAAACACCATATATTTT.

This chain links TRBV6-1 with TRBJ2-3, with 8 bases fitting TRBD1. V shed 7 bases and J 4 bases; nucleotides not matched to a gene: 4. The CDR3 is made up of 13 amino acids. Germline assignment: CDR1 MNHNS and CDR2 SASEGT. CDR3 sequence (DNA): TGTGCCAGCACGGACAGGGCCCCAGATACGCAGTATTTT. Translation: CASTDRAPDTQYF.

The chain employs TRBV20-1 and TRBJ2-1; D not resolved. The CDR3 covers 11 residues. In germline, CDR1 is DFQATT, CDR2 SNEGSKA (reference sequence). V lost 6 bases and J 7 bases, leaving 10 bases between the germline ends. The CDR3: CSAAVENEQFF. CDR3 nucleotides: TGCAGTGCCGCGGTGGAGAATGAGCAGTTCTTC.

The sample holds a few counts of this clonotype. The chain links TRBV9 to TRBJ2-1, with TRBD2 matching 11 bases. Germline loops: CDR1 SGDLS, CDR2 YYNGEE. The CDR3 covers 14 residues. J lost 8 bases, V lost 2 bases, and 3 bases had no gene match. CDR3: CASSVSGRVDEQFF. The CDR3 nucleotides read TGTGCCAGCAGCGTTAGCGGGAGGGTGGATGAGCAGTTCTTC.

A few counts support this clonotype. The chain is built from TRBV15 and TRBJ2-6, with D possibly matching TRBD1 (5 bases). V dropped 0 bases and J dropped 2 bases, with 11 bases sitting between them. The V gene's germline CDR1 is LNHNV and CDR2 YYDKDF (reference sequence). This CDR3 has 17 amino acids. In DNA, the CDR3 is TGTGCCACCAGCAGAGATCGGATAGGGGCTGGGGCCAACGTCCTGACTTTC. This sequence encodes CATSRDRIGAGANVLTF.

The rearrangement joins TRBV18 to TRBJ2-7; no clear D gene. The CDR3 has 13 residues. CDR1 is KGHSH, CDR2 LQKENI, per germline. V gave up 2 bases and J gave up 4 bases, with 9 bases separating them. The chain's CDR3 is CASSPLSGYEQYF. The CDR3 DNA is TGTGCCAGCTCACCATTATCTGGATACGAGCAGTACTTC.

There are a few counts of this clonotype. This CDR3 reads CAWRQETQYF. CDR3 in DNA: TGTGCCTGGAGACAGGAGACCCAGTACTTC. The chain couples TRBV30 to TRBJ2-5; D is uncertain. The CDR3 extends over 10 amino acids. Germline loops: CDR1 GTSNPN, CDR2 SVGIG (reference sequence). Trimming stripped 3 bases from V and 5 bases from J, with 4 bases between.

This chain connects TRBV5-1 to TRBJ2-3; 9 bases map to TRBD2. Germline V gene lookup returns CDR1 SGHRS and CDR2 YFSETQ. Trimming at V came to 4 bases and at J to 0 bases, leaving 6 bases not matched to a gene. CDR3 length equals 16 residues. The CDR3 reads CASSPVAGASTDTQYF. CDR3 coding DNA: TGCGCCAGCAGCCCGGTAGCGGGAGCTAGCACAGATACGCAGTATTTT.

The rearrangement joins TRBV7-9 to TRBJ2-5, with D perhaps given as TRBD1 or TRBD2 (6 bases each). The DNA end lines up better with TRBJ2-7; the J call may be wrong. The germline V gene encodes CDR1 SEHNR and CDR2 FQNEAQ (reference sequence). The CDR3 covers 20 residues. Here the CDR3 reads CASSARGGLVGGVHPYEQYF. The CDR3 nucleotides are TGTGCCAGCAGCGCCAGAGGGGGGCTAGTGGGAGGCGTCCATCCCTACGAGCAGTACTTC.

This clonotype has just a few counts. This chain joins TRBV20-1 and TRBJ2-7, with 8 bases matching TRBD2. The germline V gene has CDR1 DFQATT and CDR2 SNEGSKA (reference sequence). The trim removed 1 base at V and 6 bases at J, leaving 5 bases unmatched. The length of the CDR3 is 13 residues. The CDR3 DNA reads as TGCAGTGCTAGAGCGGGAGGGACCAGCGAGCAGTACTTC. Encoded protein: CSARAGGTSEQYF.

The chain recombines TRBV6-5 with TRBJ2-7; D not certain. Trimming took 2 bases from V and 2 from J, leaving 13 bases between them. Germline values: CDR1 MNHEY, CDR2 SVGAGI. The CDR3 spans 15 residues. CDR3 coding DNA: TGTGCCAGCAGTTACCTGGCAGTGACGCCCTACGAGCAGTACTTC. Its protein is CASSYLAVTPYEQYF.

The chain recombines TRBV20-1 with TRBJ2-1; tentatively, D is TRBD1 (6 bases). The CDR3 length is 14 residues. Germline CDR1 reads DFQATT; CDR2 reads SNEGSKA (reference sequence). V was pared by 3 bases and J by 1 base, with 10 bases between. The DNA for the CDR3 is TGCAGTGCTAGGGGGGCGAGGTCCTACAATGAGCAGTTCTTC. Translating gives CSARGARSYNEQFF.

A note on this clonotype: One junction end does not reproduce the germline sequence, and a read error may be involved. The rearrangement joins TRBV29-1 to TRBJ1-3, with D perhaps TRBD1 (5 bases). The CDR3 is 13 amino acids. Germline V lookup: CDR1 SQVTM, CDR2 ANQGSEA. CDR3 residues: CSGEGQDGDTTYF. In DNA, the CDR3 is TGCAGCGGTGAGGGGCAGGATGGAGACACCACATATTTT.

This rearrangement joins TRBV6-2 or TRBV6-3 to TRBJ2-2; D ambiguous. In germline, CDR1 is MNHEY, CDR2 SVGEGT. There are 11 residues in the CDR3. V was cut by 7 bases and J by 4 bases, with 4 bases left in between. The CDR3 nucleotides read TGTGCCAGCATTGGCACCGGGGAGCTGTTTTTT. Its protein is CASIGTGELFF.

The chain couples TRBV29-1 to TRBJ1-1; D call uncertain. Trimming removed 4 bases from V and 5 bases from J, with 11 bases in between. Germline V gene sequence: CDR1 SQVTM, CDR2 ANQGSEA. This CDR3 spans 12 amino acids. DNA for the CDR3: TGCAGCGTTGGGAAGGGTTGGACTGAAGCTTTCTTT. It translates to CSVGKGWTEAFF.

The CDR3 loop is CASHRGLGYEQYF. The CDR3 coding sequence is TGTGCCAGCCACAGGGGGCTTGGGTACGAGCAGTACTTC. This chain joins TRBV12-3 or TRBV12-4 and TRBJ2-1; TRBD1 agrees at 9 bases. The end of the DNA is better explained by TRBJ2-7, so the J call may be wrong. This CDR3 contains 13 residues.

This sequence joins TRBV20-1 and TRBJ2-5; the match to TRBD2 covers 8 bases. V trimming: 6 bases; J trimming: 11 bases; junction bases outside the gene matches: 17. Germline V lookup: CDR1 DFQATT, CDR2 SNEGSKA (reference sequence). The length of the CDR3 is 14 residues. The CDR3 loop reads CSAPDTGGPHEQYF. CDR3 sequence (DNA): TGCAGTGCCCCAGATACGGGAGGGCCGCATGAGCAGTACTTC.

V is TRBV20-1 and J is TRBJ2-7; D possibly uses TRBD1 or TRBD2 (6 bases each). The germline CDR1 and CDR2 sequences are DFQATT and SNEGSKA (reference sequence). V dropped 1 base and J dropped 5 bases, with 18 bases sitting between them. This CDR3 has 15 residues. CDR3 sequence: CSARVQEGGYDEQYF. The CDR3 DNA reads TGCAGTGCTAGAGTTCAGGAGGGGGGATACGACGAGCAGTACTTC.

This chain connects TRBV5-1 to TRBJ1-2, with TRBD1 matching 7 bases. CDR1 and CDR2 from the germline V gene are SGHRS and YFSETQ. The CDR3 totals 15 residues. The J segment lost 4 bases and the V segment lost 7 bases, leaving 13 bases of the junction unmatched. CDR3 bases: TGCGCCAGCGGTACCAACAGGGGTTTATCCTATGGCTACACCTTC. It is translated as CASGTNRGLSYGYTF.

This chain uses TRBV3-1 with TRBJ2-5; D unclear. This CDR3 comprises 16 residues. Germline V CDR1 and CDR2: LGHDT, YNNKEL (reference sequence). Trimming left V 3 bases short and J 2 bases short, with 16 bases between. The CDR3 region has the DNA TGTGCCAGCAGCCAGAAAGTGAGAACCCTTCAAGAGACCCAGTACTTC. This encodes CASSQKVRTLQETQYF.

This clonotype was observed a few times. This sequence joins TRBV5-1 and TRBJ2-6; 7 bases are a match to TRBD1. This CDR3 region has 18 residues. Germline assignment: CDR1 SGHRS and CDR2 YFSETQ. With 1 base clipped from V and 4 bases from J, the junction kept 11 bases outside the gene matches. DNA of the CDR3: TGCGCCAGCAGCTTGTTTGGACAGGAATTGAAGGGGGCCAACGTCCTGACTTTC. Protein sequence: CASSLFGQELKGANVLTF. Full variable domain (outside the CDR3, taken from reference TRBV5-1 and TRBJ2-6): KAGVTQTPRYLIKTRGQQVTLSCSPISGHRSVSWYQQTPGQGLQFLFEYFSETQRNKGNFPGRFSGRQFSNSRSEMNVSTLELGDSALYLCASSLFGQELKGANVLTFGAGSRLTVL.

This rearrangement joins TRBV20-1 to TRBJ2-7; D uncertain. This CDR3 has 12 amino acids. Germline V gene lookup returns CDR1 DFQATT and CDR2 SNEGSKA (reference sequence). V was cut by 3 bases and J by 0 bases, with 6 bases left in between. For the CDR3, the DNA is TGCAGTGCTAGTCAGAGCTCCTACGAGCAGTACTTC. It is translated as CSASQSSYEQYF.

The chain uses TRBV20-1 and TRBJ2-2; 7 nucleotides agree with TRBD1. The trim removed 2 bases at V and 3 bases at J, leaving 6 bases unmatched. The CDR3 is 15 amino acids. Germline V gene data show CDR1 as DFQATT and CDR2 as SNEGSKA (reference sequence). The CDR3, as DNA: TGCAGTGCTAGACGACAGGGTCCGGACACCGGGGAGCTGTTTTTT. Its protein product is CSARRQGPDTGELFF.

Only one count was recorded for this clonotype. The gene calls are TRBV6-2 or TRBV6-3 and TRBJ2-5; 9 bases agree with TRBD1. Germline assignment: CDR1 MNHEY and CDR2 SVGEGT. J was trimmed by 11 bases and V by 10 bases; bases with no gene match: 14. This CDR3 comprises 13 residues. The CDR3, as DNA: TGTGCCAAACCGGGACAGGGTTATTGGGAGCAGTACTTC. Translating gives CAKPGQGYWEQYF.

The chain couples TRBV27 to TRBJ2-7, with no clear D. CDR3 length: 15 residues. Germline lookup yields CDR1 MNHEY and CDR2 SMNVEV (reference sequence). Trimming took off 6 bases at V and 3 bases at J, with 18 bases between the two ends. The CDR3 is CASSLSYQNVYEQYF. The DNA of the CDR3 is TGTGCCAGCAGCCTTTCCTACCAGAACGTCTACGAGCAGTACTTC.